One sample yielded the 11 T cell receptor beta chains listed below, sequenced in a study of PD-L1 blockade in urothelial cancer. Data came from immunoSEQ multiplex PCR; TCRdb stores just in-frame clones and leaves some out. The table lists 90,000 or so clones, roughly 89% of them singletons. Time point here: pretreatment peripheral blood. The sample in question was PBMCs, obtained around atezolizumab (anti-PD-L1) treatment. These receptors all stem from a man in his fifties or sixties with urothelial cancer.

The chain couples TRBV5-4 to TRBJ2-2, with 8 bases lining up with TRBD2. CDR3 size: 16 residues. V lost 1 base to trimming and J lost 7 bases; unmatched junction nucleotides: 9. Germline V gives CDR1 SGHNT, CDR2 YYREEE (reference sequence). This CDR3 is CASSLPRGSGVGELFF. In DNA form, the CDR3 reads TGTGCCAGCAGCTTGCCTCGGGGTAGCGGGGTCGGGGAGCTGTTTTTT.

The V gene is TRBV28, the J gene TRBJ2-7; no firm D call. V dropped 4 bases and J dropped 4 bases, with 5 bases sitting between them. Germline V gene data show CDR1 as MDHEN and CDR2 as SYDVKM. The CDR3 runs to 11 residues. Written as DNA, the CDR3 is TGTGCCAGCAGTTACAGATACGAGCAGTACTTC. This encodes CASSYRYEQYF. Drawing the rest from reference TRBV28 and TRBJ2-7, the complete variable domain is DVKVTQSSRYLVKRTGEKVFLECVQDMDHENMFWYRQDPGLGLRLIYFSYDVKMKEKGDIPEGYSVSREKKERFSLILESASTNQTSMYLCASSYRYEQYFGPGTRLTVT.

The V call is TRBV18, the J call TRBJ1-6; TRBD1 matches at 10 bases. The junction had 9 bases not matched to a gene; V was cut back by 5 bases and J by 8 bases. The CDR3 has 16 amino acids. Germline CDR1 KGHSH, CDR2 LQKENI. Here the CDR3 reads CASSARWDRGYSPLHF. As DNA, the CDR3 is TGTGCCAGCTCAGCTAGGTGGGACAGGGGATATTCACCCCTCCACTTT.

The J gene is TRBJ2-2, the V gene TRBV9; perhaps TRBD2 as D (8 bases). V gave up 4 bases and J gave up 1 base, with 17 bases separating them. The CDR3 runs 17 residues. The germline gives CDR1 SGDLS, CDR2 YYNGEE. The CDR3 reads CASSSGGLAGNTGELFF. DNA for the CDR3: TGTGCCAGCAGCTCAGGGGGGCTAGCGGGGAACACCGGGGAGCTGTTTTTT.

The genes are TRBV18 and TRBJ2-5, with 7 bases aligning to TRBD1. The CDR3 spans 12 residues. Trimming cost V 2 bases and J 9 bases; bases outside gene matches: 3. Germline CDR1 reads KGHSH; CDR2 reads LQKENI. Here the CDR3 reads CASSPAQGAQYF. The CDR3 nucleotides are TGTGCCAGCTCACCAGCCCAGGGGGCCCAGTACTTC.

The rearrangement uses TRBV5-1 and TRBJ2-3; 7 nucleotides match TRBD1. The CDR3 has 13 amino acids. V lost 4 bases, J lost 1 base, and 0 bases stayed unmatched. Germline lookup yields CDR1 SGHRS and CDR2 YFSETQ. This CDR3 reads CASSTGGTDTQYF. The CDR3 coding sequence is TGCGCCAGCAGCACAGGGGGCACAGATACGCAGTATTTT. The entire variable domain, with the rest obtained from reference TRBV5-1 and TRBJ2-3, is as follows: KAGVTQTPRYLIKTRGQQVTLSCSPISGHRSVSWYQQTPGQGLQFLFEYFSETQRNKGNFPGRFSGRQFSNSRSEMNVSTLELGDSALYLCASSTGGTDTQYFGPGTRLTVL.

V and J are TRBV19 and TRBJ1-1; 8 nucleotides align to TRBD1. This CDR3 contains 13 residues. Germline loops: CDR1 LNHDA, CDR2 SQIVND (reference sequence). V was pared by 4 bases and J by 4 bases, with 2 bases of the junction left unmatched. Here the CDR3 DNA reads TGTGCCAGTAGTAATACAGGGGGCACTGAAGCTTTCTTT. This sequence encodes CASSNTGGTEAFF.

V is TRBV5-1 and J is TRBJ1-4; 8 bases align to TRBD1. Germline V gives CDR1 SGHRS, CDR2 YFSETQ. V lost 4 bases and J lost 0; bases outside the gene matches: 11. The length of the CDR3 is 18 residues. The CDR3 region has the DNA TGCGCCAGCAGCCCAGGGACAGGAATATCCGCAACTAATGAAAAACTGTTTTTT. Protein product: CASSPGTGISATNEKLFF. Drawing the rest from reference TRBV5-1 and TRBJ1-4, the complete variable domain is KAGVTQTPRYLIKTRGQQVTLSCSPISGHRSVSWYQQTPGQGLQFLFEYFSETQRNKGNFPGRFSGRQFSNSRSEMNVSTLELGDSALYLCASSPGTGISATNEKLFFGSGTQLSVL.

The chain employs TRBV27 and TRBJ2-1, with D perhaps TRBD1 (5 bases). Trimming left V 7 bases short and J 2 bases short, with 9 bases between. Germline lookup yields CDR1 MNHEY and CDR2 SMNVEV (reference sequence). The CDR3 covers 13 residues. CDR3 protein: CASMSGTYNEQFF. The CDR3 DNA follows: TGTGCCAGCATGTCAGGGACCTACAATGAGCAGTTCTTC.

CDR3 residues: CASSMRAPVSNQPQHF. The DNA for the CDR3 is TGTGCCAGTAGTATGAGGGCGCCGGTCAGCAATCAGCCCCAGCATTTT. V gene TRBV19 combines with J gene TRBJ1-5, with D unclear. V dropped 3 bases and J dropped 1 base, with 13 bases sitting between them. CDR3 size: 16 residues. Germline V gene sequence: CDR1 LNHDA, CDR2 SQIVND (reference sequence).

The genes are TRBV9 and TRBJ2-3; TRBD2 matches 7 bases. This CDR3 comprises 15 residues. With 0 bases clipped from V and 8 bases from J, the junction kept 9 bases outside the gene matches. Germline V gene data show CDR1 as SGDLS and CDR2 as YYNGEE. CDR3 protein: CASSVGAGDASTQYF. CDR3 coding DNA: TGTGCCAGCAGCGTAGGGGCGGGAGATGCCAGTACGCAGTATTTT.